A selection of T cell receptor beta chains follows, all from one sample in a study of cytomegalovirus exposure and HLA in healthy donors. Only in-frame clones appear in the TCRdb table, and some are missing; sequencing was by immunoSEQ multiplex PCR. Here the sample spans more than 45,000 clones, 70% to 80% being singletons. The sequenced sample was PBMCs. These receptors came from a woman in her thirties or forties in good health and CMV-seropositive. Both conserved end residues are part of each CDR3. Each record gives: CDR3 DNA, CDR3 protein, V gene, D gene, J gene, clone size. The D gene is left open where the match is weak. Rows give clone size only sometimes, using once, few, many, or a class for an expanded clone.

TGTGCCAGCAGAGAGGCTTCTCAGGGGAAAGCTTTCTTT,CASREASQGKAFF,TRBV2,NA,TRBJ1-1,few
TGTGCCAGCAGCTGGACAGGGAACGAGCAGTACTTC,CASSWTGNEQYF,TRBV7-9,TRBD1,TRBJ2-7,NA
TGTGCCAGTAGCCACGGGACAATCACTGAAGCTTTCTTT,CASSHGTITEAFF,TRBV19,NA,TRBJ1-1,once
TGCAGCGCACGGACAGGGGAGAACACCATATATTTT,CSARTGENTIYF,TRBV29-1,TRBD1,TRBJ1-3,NA
TGCGCCAGCAGCTCGGACAGGCGATCCTACGAGCAGTACTTC,CASSSDRRSYEQYF,TRBV5-1,TRBD1,TRBJ2-7,NA
TGCGCCAGCAGCCACCAAATTGGTAGCGGGCGTGAGCAGTTCTTC,CASSHQIGSGREQFF,TRBV4-3,TRBD2,TRBJ2-1,NA
TGCGCCAGCAGTGAGAGGGCAGGGGAACGCGAGCAGTACTTC,CASSERAGEREQYF,TRBV10-2,NA,TRBJ2-7,NA
TGTGCCAGCAGCCCAACCCCCGGACAGGGGAGGTTCTACACCTTC,CASSPTPGQGRFYTF,TRBV9,TRBD1,TRBJ1-2,NA
TGCGCCAGCAGGCCGACGGGGGGCGGCAATCAGCCCCAGCATTTT,CASRPTGGGNQPQHF,TRBV5-1,NA,TRBJ1-5,NA
TGTGCCAGCAGTTCGGGGAGGTTCTACGAGCAGTACTTC,CASSSGRFYEQYF,TRBV27,NA,TRBJ2-7,NA
TGCGCCAGCCAGGCGCAGGCGCCCTTTTACGAGCAGTACTTC,CASQAQAPFYEQYF,TRBV23-1,NA,TRBJ2-7,NA
TGTGCCAGCAGTCCAGATGCTCGGGTGGGCGAGCAGTACTTC,CASSPDARVGEQYF,TRBV28,NA,TRBJ2-7,NA
TGTGCCAGCAGTCGGGGAGGGGGCACTGAAGCTTTCTTT,CASSRGGGTEAFF,TRBV25-1,NA,TRBJ1-1,NA
TGTGCCAGTAGTATAGCAGGTGATTCACCCCTCCACTTT,CASSIAGDSPLHF,TRBV19,NA,TRBJ1-6,NA
TGTGCCAGCAGCTTATTGCGGGGCCAATCCTACGAGCAGTACTTC,CASSLLRGQSYEQYF,TRBV7-2,NA,TRBJ2-7,NA
TGTGCCAGCAGCTCACCCGGGGTCGTCTATTTT,CASSSPGVVYF,TRBV7-2,NA,TRBJ2-3,few
TGTGCCAGCAGTTTGATATCCAGCTATGGCTACACCTTC,CASSLISSYGYTF,TRBV28,NA,TRBJ1-2,NA
TGCGCCAGCAGCTTGGCCCTGGGGGCGACCGGGGAGCTGTTTTTT,CASSLALGATGELFF,TRBV5-1,NA,TRBJ2-2,few
TGTGCCAGCAGACTAAGACAGGGGCATGGCTACACCTTC,CASRLRQGHGYTF,TRBV7-8,TRBD1,TRBJ1-2,NA
TGTGCCAGCAGTCCTGGACTAGCGGCCTACAATGAGCAGTTCTTC,CASSPGLAAYNEQFF,TRBV6-1,TRBD2,TRBJ2-1,few
TGTGCCAGCAGCACTAGCGGGGGACAAGAGACCCAGTACTTC,CASSTSGGQETQYF,TRBV11-2,TRBD2,TRBJ2-5,NA
TGTGCCAGCACTTGGACAGGGGGGTTTGAGACCCAGTACTTC,CASTWTGGFETQYF,TRBV6-5,TRBD1,TRBJ2-5,once
TGCAGCGTTGAAATCCCGGGTAGCACAGATACGCAGTATTTT,CSVEIPGSTDTQYF,TRBV29-1,NA,TRBJ2-3,NA
TGTGCCAGCAGGCTTTTGCCGGTATCTAATGAAAAACTGTTTTTT,CASRLLPVSNEKLFF,TRBV6-5,NA,TRBJ1-4,NA
TGTGCCAGCTCACGGACTCCATGGTCCTACAATGAGCAGTTCTTC,CASSRTPWSYNEQFF,TRBV18,NA,TRBJ2-1,NA
TGTGCCAGCAGCCGAGGAGCGGACTTGGACTATGGCTACACCTTC,CASSRGADLDYGYTF,TRBV7-9,NA,TRBJ1-2,NA
TGCGCCAGCAGTGAGTCCCCCTCCGCGAACACCGGGGAGCTGTTTTTT,CASSESPSANTGELFF,TRBV10-1,NA,TRBJ2-2,few
TGCGCCAGCAGCTCAGACAGGGTGTACACTGAAGCTTTCTTT,CASSSDRVYTEAFF,TRBV5-1,TRBD1,TRBJ1-1,NA
TGTGCCAGCAGCTTCGGGCAGGGGTTCACTGAAGCTTTCTTT,CASSFGQGFTEAFF,TRBV13,NA,TRBJ1-1,NA
TGTGCCAGTATGGAACAGCCTAACACTGAAGCTTTCTTT,CASMEQPNTEAFF,TRBV19,NA,TRBJ1-1,NA
TGTGCCAGCAGCCAAGATCCCCGGGGTGCGACAAATACGCAGTATTTT,CASSQDPRGATNTQYF,TRBV14,NA,TRBJ2-3,NA
TGTGCCAGTAGGGACAGGGGCCTCTATGGCTACACCTTC,CASRDRGLYGYTF,TRBV19,TRBD1,TRBJ1-2,NA
TGTGCCAGCAGAAGACAGGGGGAGGGCACTGAAGCTTTCTTT,CASRRQGEGTEAFF,TRBV6-5,TRBD1,TRBJ1-1,NA
TGTGCCAGCAGCGTAGCATACACCGGGGAGCTGTTTTTT,CASSVAYTGELFF,TRBV9,NA,TRBJ2-2,few
TGTGCCAGCAGTGAAGAAGGGACAGGGGGCTATGGCTACACCTTC,CASSEEGTGGYGYTF,TRBV6-1,TRBD1,TRBJ1-2,NA
TGTGCCAGCAGCTTAGCCGGTGGGGCGGCTGAAAAACTGTTTTTT,CASSLAGGAAEKLFF,TRBV7-2,NA,TRBJ1-4,NA
TGTGCCAGCGGCTACAGGGGGCGGGAGCAGTTCTTC,CASGYRGREQFF,TRBV6-6,TRBD1,TRBJ2-1,NA
TGTGCCAGTAGTAGGACAGGTAATGAGCAGTTCTTC,CASSRTGNEQFF,TRBV19,TRBD1,TRBJ2-1,NA
TGTGCCAGCAGAGACAGACTCAATCAGCCCCAGCATTTT,CASRDRLNQPQHF,TRBV6-5,NA,TRBJ1-5,NA
TGTGCCAGCCGCTCCCACCGGGGGATGAACACTGAAGCTTTCTTT,CASRSHRGMNTEAFF,TRBV6-5,NA,TRBJ1-1,NA
TGTGCCAGCAGCTACGGACAGCATCGGGGGCAGTACTTC,CASSYGQHRGQYF,TRBV7-2,NA,TRBJ2-7,NA
TGTGCCACCCGCCCGGACAACCCCTACGAGCAGTACTTC,CATRPDNPYEQYF,TRBV28,NA,TRBJ2-7,NA
TGTGCCAGCAGCTACAGGGAAGGTAATTCACCCCTCCACTTT,CASSYREGNSPLHF,TRBV5-5,NA,TRBJ1-6,NA
TGTGCCAGCAATCGCGGGCCCGAGCAGTACTTC,CASNRGPEQYF,TRBV2,NA,TRBJ2-7,few
TGTGCCAGCAGTTATCGACTAGCTGCGAATGAGCAGTTCTTC,CASSYRLAANEQFF,TRBV6-5,TRBD2,TRBJ2-1,NA
TGTGCCAGCAGCTTAGTCGGAGGGACTGGGTTTGTCGGTAGCTACACCTTC,CASSLVGGTGFVGSYTF,TRBV7-2,NA,TRBJ1-2,NA
TGTGCCAGCGCCGTCGATCAACAAGGGGGGCAGTATTTT,CASAVDQQGGQYF,TRBV6-4,NA,TRBJ2-3,NA
TGTGCCAGCAGCTACCGAGGCAGTGAAAAACTGTTTTTT,CASSYRGSEKLFF,TRBV7-2,NA,TRBJ1-4,once
TGTGCCAGCAGTCGGGGAGGCGCCTATGGCTACACCTTC,CASSRGGAYGYTF,TRBV25-1,NA,TRBJ1-2,NA
TGTGCCAGCAGCTTAGGCGGGGCAGGTGAGCAGCCCCAGCATTTT,CASSLGGAGEQPQHF,TRBV7-2,NA,TRBJ1-5,once
TGTGCCAGTAGTATCTGGACAGTGGGAAACACTGAAGCTTTCTTT,CASSIWTVGNTEAFF,TRBV19,NA,TRBJ1-1,NA
TGTGCCAGCAGTGGAACAGGGGTAATCTATGGCTACACCTTC,CASSGTGVIYGYTF,TRBV6-1,TRBD1,TRBJ1-2,few
TGCGCCAGCAGCTTGGCCCAGACTAGCGACAATGAGCAGTTCTTC,CASSLAQTSDNEQFF,TRBV5-1,TRBD2,TRBJ2-1,NA
TGCGCCAGCAGCGGGAGTGGAAACACCATATATTTT,CASSGSGNTIYF,TRBV5-1,NA,TRBJ1-3,NA
TGCAGCGCTCAGGAAGCTTTCTTT,CSAQEAFF,TRBV29-1,NA,TRBJ1-1,few
TGTGCCAGTCGCCGGGAAACTAACTATGGCTACACCTTC,CASRRETNYGYTF,TRBV19,NA,TRBJ1-2,NA
TGTGCCAGCAGCTTGGAGGGGTTCTCAGATACGCAGTATTTT,CASSLEGFSDTQYF,TRBV5-5,NA,TRBJ2-3,once